A selection of T cell receptor beta chains follows, all from one sample in a study of cytomegalovirus exposure and HLA in healthy donors. Using immunoSEQ multiplex PCR, the repertoire was profiled, and TCRdb retains in-frame clones only, with some absent. The table shows 150,000 to 170,000 clones, with around 80% occurring only once. Sequencing was carried out using PBMCs. The receptors shown here come from a woman aged 40 to 55 in good health and CMV-seropositive. Both conserved end residues are part of each CDR3. D genes are given only for firm matches. Part of the rows lack a size; the others show once, few, many or a class for expanded clones.

v_call	d_call	clone_size	j_call	cdr3_aa	cdr3_nt
TRBV10-2	.	few	TRBJ2-1	CASTDYSRDTGNEQFF	TGCGCCAGCACAGACTACTCGAGAGATACGGGCAATGAGCAGTTCTTC
TRBV7-9	.	.	TRBJ1-1	CASSLVQGGALNTEAFF	TGTGCCAGCAGCTTAGTCCAGGGAGGGGCCTTGAACACTGAAGCTTTCTTT
TRBV9	.	.	TRBJ1-4	CASSVDGRGEGKLFF	TGTGCCAGCAGCGTAGACGGCAGGGGAGAGGGAAAACTGTTTTTT
TRBV7-9	TRBD1	.	TRBJ2-5	CASSPRTTGEPRETQYF	TGTGCCAGCAGCCCCAGGACGACAGGGGAGCCCAGAGAGACCCAGTACTTC
TRBV19	.	.	TRBJ2-7	CASSQARVTGEQYF	TGTGCCAGTAGTCAAGCCAGGGTAACAGGCGAGCAGTACTTC
TRBV7-2	.	few	TRBJ2-1	CASRLRVAESNNEQFF	TGTGCCAGCAGACTACGCGTAGCGGAGAGTAACAATGAGCAGTTCTTC
TRBV9	TRBD1	.	TRBJ2-5	CASSGRQGARETQYF	TGTGCCAGCAGCGGACGACAGGGGGCTCGGGAGACCCAGTACTTC
TRBV28	.	.	TRBJ1-2	CASTYGGAGYGYTF	TGTGCCAGCACCTACGGGGGGGCGGGCTATGGCTACACCTTC
TRBV7-9	TRBD1	.	TRBJ2-7	CASSKRQGSYEQYF	TGTGCCAGCAGCAAACGACAGGGATCCTACGAGCAGTACTTC
TRBV7-6	TRBD2	.	TRBJ2-1	CASSLGTSVNYNEQFF	TGTGCCAGCAGCTTGGGGACTAGCGTGAACTACAATGAGCAGTTCTTC
TRBV18	TRBD1	few	TRBJ1-1	CASSRQGGGLNTEAFF	TGTGCCAGCTCACGACAGGGGGGGGGATTGAACACTGAAGCTTTCTTT
TRBV27	.	.	TRBJ1-2	CASSFRGNYGYTF	TGTGCCAGCAGTTTCAGGGGAAACTATGGCTACACCTTC
TRBV7-8	.	.	TRBJ2-1	CASSLESPSSYNEQFF	TGTGCCAGCAGCTTAGAATCCCCCAGCTCCTACAATGAGCAGTTCTTC